This T cell receptor (beta chain) is drawn from a study of T cells in Graves' hyperthyroidism and ophthalmopathy. Every diagnosis used clinical symptoms, serum thyroxine and TRAb, thyroid ultrasound and orbital computed tomography. CDR1 is SGHAT, CDR2 FQNNGV, per germline. This CDR3 spans 13 amino acids. V was shortened by 5 bases and J by 2 bases, with 9 bases between the two germline ends. Regarding the study as a whole: Most thyroid clonotypes with frequency above 0.001 were detected in blood.

About this clonotype: Its antigen is as yet unknown.

Amplified TCR beta CDR3 regions came from RNA transcripts. HTBI primers were the set used in a first-round RT-PCR of the TCR CDR3. A single record per CDR3 protein comes from TCRdb applying MiXCR to the multiplex PCR reads. The sample holds 350,000 to 400,000 distinct CDR3 sequences, under 15% seen once. This clonotype was obtained from a young woman with Graves' hyperthyroidism. The sample was blood. The rearrangement joins TRBV11-2 to TRBJ1-2; no clear D gene. Here the CDR3 reads CASSREGNYGYTF. In DNA form, the CDR3 reads TGTGCCAGCAGCCGCGAGGGCAACTATGGCTACACCTTC.